The rows below give T cell receptor beta chains drawn from one sample of a study of shared clonotypes between healthy human individuals. The repertoire was sequenced with immunoSEQ multiplex PCR; TCRdb's copy has only in-frame clones and lacks some. Here the sample spans roughly 480,000 clones, 70% to 85% being singletons. Sequenced material: PBMCs. The receptors were sampled from a woman aged 40 to 50 in good health. Some clones in this sample may be carry-over from other donors' samples. The CDR3 runs from the conserved cysteine through the conserved F or W. The D gene is left open where the match is weak. Clone size, where shown, is once, few, many, or a class for clones that have expanded.

.	.	TRBV7-2	TRBJ1-3	CASSLVGAGGNTIYF	TGTGCCAGCAGCTTAGTGGGGGCTGGTGGAAACACCATATATTTT
.	.	TRBV9	TRBJ1-2	CASSVGLAGTVYGYTF	TGTGCCAGCAGCGTAGGTTTGGCGGGGACGGTCTATGGCTACACCTTC
.	few	TRBV19	TRBJ1-1	CASSISRWDTEAFF	TGTGCCAGTAGTATCAGCCGATGGGACACTGAAGCTTTCTTT
.	.	TRBV6-6	TRBJ1-2	CASSYVASWGYGYTF	TGTGCCAGCAGTTACGTGGCCTCCTGGGGCTATGGCTACACCTTC
TRBD1	few	TRBV18	TRBJ2-5	CASSPLPGTGGQETQYF	TGTGCCAGCTCACCACTACCGGGGACAGGGGGGCAAGAGACCCAGTACTTC
TRBD1	few	TRBV2	TRBJ1-2	CASSDRDRGLGYTF	TGTGCCAGCAGTGATAGGGACAGGGGGCTTGGCTACACCTTC
.	.	TRBV7-9	TRBJ1-4	CASSLGGANEKLFF	TGTGCCAGCAGCTTAGGAGGGGCTAATGAAAAACTGTTTTTT
TRBD1	once	TRBV29-1	TRBJ2-7	CSAAGQGALYEQYF	TGCAGCGCCGCAGGACAGGGGGCCTTATACGAGCAGTACTTC
.	.	TRBV19	TRBJ1-5	CASRMFGTTNNQPQHF	TGTGCCAGTAGGATGTTTGGGACTACGAACAATCAGCCCCAGCATTTT
.	few	TRBV11-2	TRBJ2-5	CASSLTGNQETQYF	TGTGCCAGCAGCTTGACCGGAAACCAAGAGACCCAGTACTTC
TRBD2	.	TRBV5-1	TRBJ2-5	CASSQGLAGSAVETQYF	TGCGCCAGCAGCCAAGGACTAGCGGGGAGTGCGGTGGAGACCCAGTACTTC
TRBD2	.	TRBV9	TRBJ2-5	CASSPGGQETQYF	TGTGCCAGCAGCCCGGGAGGCCAAGAGACCCAGTACTTC
.	.	TRBV4-3	TRBJ2-3	CASSQDSHSTDTQYF	TGCGCCAGCAGCCAAGATTCGCATAGCACAGATACGCAGTATTTT
.	.	TRBV28	TRBJ2-7	CASSPWQGYEQYF	TGTGCCAGCAGTCCCTGGCAGGGCTACGAGCAGTACTTC
TRBD2	once	TRBV7-2	TRBJ2-1	CASSPGLGYNEQFF	TGTGCCAGCAGCCCCGGACTAGGCTACAATGAGCAGTTCTTC
TRBD1	.	TRBV7-8	TRBJ2-7	CASSAGTGGWEQYF	TGTGCCAGCAGCGCCGGGACAGGGGGCTGGGAGCAGTACTTC
TRBD1	.	TRBV19	TRBJ1-5	CASKTGQGVVQPQHF	TGTGCCAGTAAAACCGGACAGGGGGTTGTTCAGCCCCAGCATTTT
TRBD2	.	TRBV30	TRBJ2-7	CAWSVQRGRYEQYF	TGTGCCTGGAGTGTACAGCGGGGCAGGTACGAGCAGTACTTC
.	once	TRBV28	TRBJ2-1	CASSLMPSEYNEQFF	TGTGCCAGCAGTTTAATGCCTAGCGAATACAATGAGCAGTTCTTC
TRBD2	once	TRBV6-1	TRBJ2-2	CASSATSGNTGELFF	TGTGCCAGCAGTGCAACTAGCGGGAACACCGGGGAGCTGTTTTTT
.	once	TRBV19	TRBJ2-7	CASSINGAYEQYF	TGTGCCAGTAGTATAAATGGGGCCTACGAGCAGTACTTC
.	.	TRBV28	TRBJ1-5	CASSSPTGTNQPQHF	TGTGCCAGCAGTTCCCCGACAGGTACCAATCAGCCCCAGCATTTT
TRBD1	few	TRBV28	TRBJ2-7	CASSGRDRGSYEQYF	TGTGCCAGCAGTGGACGGGACAGGGGGTCCTACGAGCAGTACTTC
.	.	TRBV7-3	TRBJ2-1	CASSPGNEQFF	TGTGCCAGCAGCCCCGGTAATGAGCAGTTCTTC
.	many	TRBV6-4	TRBJ2-2	CASSPDSHGELFF	TGTGCCAGCAGCCCGGACAGCCACGGGGAGCTGTTTTTT
.	.	TRBV4-1	TRBJ2-7	CASSQDLRGGRHEQYF	TGCGCCAGCAGCCAAGATCTCAGGGGCGGAAGGCACGAGCAGTACTTC
.	.	TRBV10-3	TRBJ1-1	CAISDSSLDTEAFF	TGTGCCATCAGTGATTCCTCCTTGGACACTGAAGCTTTCTTT
.	.	TRBV18	TRBJ1-5	CASSPTDLYSNQPQHF	TGTGCCAGCTCACCTACAGATCTCTATAGCAATCAGCCCCAGCATTTT